Below, one TCR beta chain is given with its context. Its antigen is as yet unknown. This entry comes from a study of T cells in localized non-small cell lung cancer. Method: immunoSEQ multiplex PCR; TCRdb's copy keeps in-frame clones and lacks some. This table holds 20,000 to 30,000 clones, 81% found once. Whole-study results and caveats: Higher T cell density in the blood was associated with longer overall survival, whereas higher adjacent-lung clonality associated with shorter survival. Owing to sequencing of a solitary tumor region, heterogeneity cannot be discounted.

Trimming took 1 base from V and 6 from J, leaving 9 bases between them. CDR3 length equals 13 residues. Germline V gene sequence: CDR1 SGHNT, CDR2 YYREEE (reference sequence). This sequence originates from a man aged 40-75 years with stage III squamous cell lung carcinoma. This rearrangement joins TRBV5-4 to TRBJ2-3; D not certain. This material consisted of peripheral blood, taken before any cancer treatment. The CDR3 spells CASSLSGSDTQYF. The CDR3, as DNA: TGTGCCAGCAGCTTGAGTGGGTCGGATACGCAGTATTTT. Full variable domain (rest looked up from reference TRBV5-4 and TRBJ2-3): ETGVTQSPTHLIKTRGQQVTLRCSSQSGHNTVSWYQQALGQGPQFIFQYYREEENGRGNFPPRFSGLQFPNYSSELNVNALELDDSALYLCASSLSGSDTQYFGPGTRLTVL.